This TCR beta chain was identified during a study of cytomegalovirus exposure and HLA in healthy donors (dated by TCRdb to about 2017). For the study in its entirety: According to a later analysis, the approximately 120 validation repertoires were produced on the same platform as the roughly 720 repertoires of the first cohort. The aim of the study was to test whether cataloging public T cell receptors could identify signatures of past pathogen exposure. Along with the approximately 650-subject first cohort, a separate validation cohort of around 110 different subjects was used. High-throughput TCR immunosequencing, statistical association of individual TCRs with disease status, and machine learning were combined to predict cytomegalovirus infection status.

Separate from the approximately 730-subject first cohort, the validation cohort of 95 to 150 subjects was the group to which the donors belonged. In regard to this clone: The clone's antigen remains unknown. No base quality values were provided; no much bigger clone lies one nucleotide off.

Broad study findings and their caveats: According to the authors, the approach could potentially be generalized to other disease states and immunological phenotypes. A later analysis had no HLA typing for the validation cohort, so co-occurrence there was scored across all 110 or so repertoires. In both the original and validation cohorts, the classifier was reported to diagnose cytomegalovirus status with high specificity and sensitivity. In a later analysis, TCRs clustered in the first cohort were found to also tend to co-occur in the roughly 130 validation repertoires, with about 93% of cluster scores above 0. Most TCR sequences were observed very rarely across donors, whereas some public TCRs were present in many individuals. A total of some 180 TCR beta chains were listed by the study as associated with cytomegalovirus. A few of the identified cytomegalovirus-associated TCR beta chains were confirmed in vitro to be specific for cytomegalovirus antigens.

The library was built by means of the immunoSEQ multiplex PCR assay. In the source study's methods: To diagnose cytomegalovirus status from the catalog of TCR beta chain sequences, a statistical classification framework was built. The clones in this table, taken by TCRdb from immuneACCESS, are in-frame only. Not every clone is retained; where verified, under half of the shortfall comes from an unresolved V gene, and the cause of the rest is unknown. Clone size and V and J calls were adopted from that table, with D and trimming inferred from the DNA. A total of about 120,000 clones appear in this sample, 89% of them only once. The top ten clones comprise more than 0.95% of the sample. This receptor was taken from a young woman in good health and CMV-seronegative. Sample: PBMCs.

CDR3 loop: CASSPRTSSYEQYF. DNA sequence: TGTGCCAGCTCACCAAGGACTAGTAGCTACGAGCAGTACTTC. This sequence uses TRBV18 and TRBJ2-7, with 7 junctional bases fitting TRBD2. Inclusive of the bounding cysteine and phenylalanine, the CDR3 is 14 residues long. The retained sequence is limited to the CDR3, 42 bases, with the frame set at the first base. V trim: 2 bases; J trim: 3 bases; unmatched bases: 4. CDR1 and CDR2 (KGHSH, LQKENI) derive from the germline V gene.